Presented here are 19 T cell receptor beta chains from one specimen sequenced in a study of molecular identifiers for immune sequencing clone quantification. TCRdb reprocessed the PCR reads with MiXCR, giving one entry per CDR3 protein. The sample lists 70,000 to 95,000 distinct CDR3 sequences, under 20% occurring once. Material for sequencing was naive CD8+ T cells from blood, with Jurkat cell RNA spiked in. Subset reported: FACS-sorted CD8+CD4-CCR7+CD45RA+ naive T cells. The receptors were gathered from a human donor in good health. Some libraries in this study had Jurkat cell RNA spiked in.

This clonotype was detected many times. The chain recombines TRBV19 with TRBJ1-1; D is unresolved. CDR3 length: 15 amino acids. Germline CDR1 LNHDA, CDR2 SQIVND (reference sequence). The ends were cut back, 3 bases at V and 6 bases at J, with 17 bases in the middle. The CDR3 loop reads CASSILPEPWAEAFF. In nucleotides, the CDR3 is TGTGCCAGTAGTATTCTTCCGGAACCTTGGGCTGAAGCTTTCTTT.

On this clonotype: This may be a read error, as it is one base from a much larger clone. The chain uses TRBV7-9 and TRBJ2-7; 9 nucleotides agree with TRBD2. Germline values: CDR1 SEHNR, CDR2 FQNEAQ (reference sequence). This CDR3 is 14 amino acids long. This CDR3 is CASSFSGSSYGQYF. CDR3 bases: TGTGCCAGCAGCTTTAGCGGGAGCTCCTACGGGCAGTACTTC.

On this clonotype itself: As the CDR3 is not closed by the conserved phenylalanine or tryptophan, this likely results from a read error. The rearrangement uses TRBV14 and TRBJ2-7; D is undetermined. Germline CDR1 reads SGHDN; CDR2 reads FVKESK. CDR3 size: 13 residues. V was clipped by 7 bases and J by 2 bases, with 12 bases between them. The CDR3 is CASNHGGPYEQYL. For the CDR3, the DNA is TGTGCCAGCAACCACGGTGGGCCCTACGAGCAGTACCTC.

Comment on this clonotype: The CDR3 ends on some other residue instead of the conserved phenylalanine or tryptophan, so this is likely a read error. The chain links TRBV7-6 to TRBJ1-4; the match to TRBD1 covers 7 bases. V shed 5 bases and J 0 bases; nucleotides not matched to a gene: 9. From germline, CDR1 is SGHVS and CDR2 FNYEAQ. The CDR3 is 17 amino acids. The CDR3 is CASSPGGGLATNEKLFS. In nucleotides, the CDR3 is TGTGCCAGCAGCCCAGGGGGGGGGCTGGCAACTAATGAAAAACTGTTTTCT.

This clonotype was seen ten or more times. The genes are TRBV6-1 and TRBJ2-7; no clear D gene. V was trimmed by 4 bases and J by 7 bases, leaving 20 bases between them. The CDR3 has 15 residues. Germline V lookup: CDR1 MNHNS, CDR2 SASEGT. The CDR3 here is CASSGFPGSLGEQYF. In nucleotides, the CDR3 is TGTGCCAGCAGTGGCTTCCCCGGGTCTCTTGGGGAGCAGTACTTC.

This clonotype was observed at least ten times. The chain combines TRBV6-2 or TRBV6-3 with TRBJ2-5; perhaps TRBD2 as D (6 bases). CDR3 length equals 13 residues. The germline V gene has CDR1 MNHEY and CDR2 SVGEGT. V was clipped by 6 bases and J by 3 bases, with 11 bases between them. The CDR3 DNA is TGTGCCAGCAGCATTAGACTAGAAGAGACCCAGTACTTC. It translates to CASSIRLEETQYF.

This clonotype was recorded at least ten times. CDR3 nucleotides: TGTGCCAGCAGCCAAGGGCTAGGGACCTACAATGAGCAGTTCTTC. Amino acids: CASSQGLGTYNEQFF. J is TRBJ2-1 and V is TRBV14; D remains unclear. The CDR3 covers 15 residues. The V end lost 1 base, the J end lost 2 bases, and 9 bases lay between the germline ends. Germline V gene sequence: CDR1 SGHDN, CDR2 FVKESK.

Turning to this clonotype: A much bigger clone sits one base away, suggesting this may be a read error. This rearrangement joins TRBV5-5 to TRBJ2-1; possibly TRBD1 for D (5 bases). In germline, CDR1 is SGHKS, CDR2 YYEKEE (reference sequence). This CDR3 has 14 amino acids. In DNA form, the CDR3 reads TGTGCCAGCAGCCTCGACAGATTCTACAATGAGCAGCTCTTC. Protein sequence: CASSLDRFYNEQLF.

This clonotype has at least ten counts. V and J are TRBV28 and TRBJ2-7, with D perhaps matching TRBD1 or TRBD2 (5 bases each). Germline lookup yields CDR1 MDHEN and CDR2 SYDVKM. V was shortened by 6 bases and J by 0 bases, with 12 bases between the two germline ends. The CDR3 is 14 amino acids. CDR3: CASSGTGLSYEQYF. CDR3 DNA: TGTGCCAGCAGCGGGACGGGGCTCTCCTACGAGCAGTACTTC.

This clonotype appeared many times. This is likely a read error, given that the CDR3 carries no conserved phenylalanine or tryptophan at its end. The DNA is left out, because the CDR3 cannot be placed on it with certainty; the CDR3 is given as TCRdb lists it. The chain joins TRBV10-2 to TRBJ1-1. Germline V gene data show CDR1 as WSHSY and CDR2 as SAAADI. The CDR3 is 13 amino acids long, termini counted. The CDR3 region is CASSDEVRSEAFL.

The V gene is TRBV30, the J gene TRBJ2-7; D call uncertain. From germline, CDR1 is GTSNPN and CDR2 SVGIG (reference sequence). The CDR3 is made up of 11 amino acids. V was shortened by 1 base and J by 6 bases, with 7 bases between the two germline ends. CDR3 DNA: TGTGCCTGGAGTGGGGCAGGCGAGCAGTACTTC. Translating gives CAWSGAGEQYF. The variable domain in full, with the rest retrieved from reference TRBV30 and TRBJ2-7, is SQTIHQWPATLVQPVGSPLSLECTVEGTSNPNLYWYRQAAGRGLQLLFYSVGIGQISSEVPQNLSASRPQDRQFILSSKKLLLSDSGFYLCAWSGAGEQYFGPGTRLTVT.

In this sample, this clonotype turned up once. This chain links TRBV7-2 with TRBJ2-1; D gene unclear. Germline loops: CDR1 SGHTA, CDR2 FQGNSA. The ends were cut back, 3 bases at V and 8 bases at J, with 14 bases in the middle. CDR3 length: 14 amino acids. The CDR3 loop reads CASSFGVATDEQFF. CDR3 nucleotide sequence: TGTGCCAGCAGCTTTGGTGTAGCAACCGATGAGCAGTTCTTC.

This clonotype has at least ten counts. The V call is TRBV19, the J call TRBJ1-1; 8 positions match TRBD1. Trimming removed 3 bases from V and 5 bases from J; junction bases left unmatched: 5. From germline, CDR1 is LNHDA and CDR2 SQIVND (reference sequence). The length of the CDR3 is 14 residues. The CDR3 bases are TGTGCCAGTAGTATGGGGACAGGAGGGACTGAAGCTTTCTTT. Its protein product is CASSMGTGGTEAFF.

This clonotype was counted many times. The chain has TRBV19 and TRBJ2-1, with a possible D match to TRBD1 (5 bases). The CDR3 has 14 amino acids. V lost 5 bases and J lost 4, with 12 bases in between. Germline V gene lookup returns CDR1 LNHDA and CDR2 SQIVND (reference sequence). CDR3 sequence reads: CASSSQGPYNEQFF. CDR3 in DNA: TGTGCCAGTAGTTCCCAGGGCCCTTACAATGAGCAGTTCTTC.

This clonotype was recorded at least ten times. V and J are TRBV5-6 and TRBJ1-1; D unresolved. Germline CDR1 and CDR2: SGHDT and YYEEEE. This CDR3 is built from 17 residues. Trimming removed 0 bases from V and 3 bases from J, with 18 bases in between. CDR3 coding DNA: TGTGCCAGCAGCTTGGGGGCCGCTACAACCCAGGACACTGAAGCTTTCTTT. Protein: CASSLGAATTQDTEAFF.

This clonotype was observed many times. This sequence joins TRBV29-1 and TRBJ2-1; D is uncertain. The V gene lost 0 bases and the J gene lost 3 bases, with 9 bases spanning the gap. Germline V CDR1 and CDR2: SQVTM, ANQGSEA. The CDR3 consists of 14 residues. CDR3 residues: CSVEDIASYNEQFF. CDR3 bases: TGCAGCGTTGAAGATATCGCCAGCTACAATGAGCAGTTCTTC.

Comment on this clonotype: A much larger clone lies a single base off, so this may be a read error. The chain joins TRBV5-3 to TRBJ2-7; D unclear. TRBV5-3 is labeled an ORF, and its function is uncertain. This CDR3 region has 14 residues. The CDR3 coding sequence is TGTGCCAGCAGCTTGGCTGTCGGAGAACGCGAGCAGTACTTC. The encoded protein is CASSLAVGEREQYF.

This clonotype has ten or more counts. As DNA, the CDR3 is TGCAGTGCTAGAGATTTGACTAGCGGGAGCTATGAGCAGTTCTTC. This codes for CSARDLTSGSYEQFF. The chain couples TRBV20-1 to TRBJ2-1; TRBD2 matches 12 bases. The junction had 5 bases not matched to a gene; V was cut back by 0 bases and J by 8 bases. The germline V gene has CDR1 DFQATT and CDR2 SNEGSKA (reference sequence). This CDR3 spans 15 amino acids.

The V and J genes are TRBV6-5 and TRBJ1-3, with D tentatively TRBD1 (6 bases). Trimming took 4 bases from V and 0 from J, leaving 13 bases between them. This CDR3 has 16 amino acids. Germline CDR1 MNHEY, CDR2 SVGAGI. CDR3: CASSFRDKLSGNTIYF. CDR3 nucleotides: TGTGCCAGCAGTTTTCGGGACAAACTCTCTGGAAACACCATATATTTT.